Listed here are 15 T cell receptor beta chains from one sample, sequenced in a study of identifying expanded T cells in peripheral blood. Sequencing used immunoSEQ multiplex PCR; TCRdb keeps in-frame clones, though not all of them. The sample lists around 70,000 clones, roughly 90% occurring once. The source material was blood. The receptors derive from a person aged 18 to 75 in good health.

This chain uses TRBV27 with TRBJ2-4; D not certain. V lost 3 bases, J lost 4 bases, and 7 bases lay in between. CDR3 length: 13 amino acids. Germline CDR1 MNHEY, CDR2 SMNVEV (reference sequence). The CDR3: CASSFNRKNIQYF. The CDR3 DNA is TGTGCCAGCAGTTTTAACAGAAAAAACATTCAGTACTTC.

As regards this clone: The junction differs from germline at one of its ends, possibly a read error. This chain joins TRBV10-1 and TRBJ2-5; D possibly corresponds to TRBD1 (5 bases). Per germline, CDR1 WNHNN and CDR2 SYGVQD (reference sequence). The CDR3 loop spans 13 amino acids. For the CDR3, the DNA is TGCGCCAGCAGTGAGTCTCGTAGGGGTCCCAAGGACTTC. This codes for CASSESRRGPKDF.

CDR3 sequence: CASSLAAGPSEQYF. For the CDR3, the DNA is TGTGCCAGCAGCTTAGCTGCAGGGCCGAGCGAGCAGTACTTC. The chain combines TRBV7-6 with TRBJ2-7, with D possibly being TRBD1 (5 bases). This CDR3 has 14 amino acids. Germline V gene lookup returns CDR1 SGHVS and CDR2 FNYEAQ. Deletions cut 0 bases from V and 6 bases from J, with 12 bases between.

V is TRBV11-3 and J is TRBJ2-1, with TRBD2 identical over 13 bases. V was clipped by 1 base and J by 6 bases; unmatched bases: 0. The germline V gene has CDR1 SGHNT and CDR2 YENEEA. The CDR3 consists of 15 residues. CDR3 amino acids: CASSLGLAGGNEQFF. In DNA, the CDR3 is TGTGCCAGCAGCTTAGGACTAGCGGGAGGCAATGAGCAGTTCTTC.

The rearrangement joins TRBV11-2 to TRBJ2-2; possibly TRBD2 for D (6 bases). The V end was cut by 8 bases, the J end by 6 bases, with 10 bases between. CDR3 length: 12 residues. The V gene's germline CDR1 is SGHAT and CDR2 FQNNGV. This chain's CDR3 is CASRSGPGELFF. CDR3 DNA: TGTGCCAGCCGCAGCGGGCCCGGGGAGCTGTTTTTT. The variable domain in full, completed from reference TRBV11-2 and TRBJ2-2, reads EAGVAQSPRYKIIEKRQSVAFWCNPISGHATLYWYQQILGQGPKLLIQFQNNGVVDDSQLPKDRFSAERLKGVDSTLKIQPAKLEDSAVYLCASRSGPGELFFGEGSRLTVL.

The chain employs TRBV11-1 and TRBJ1-4; D is unresolved. Trimming left V 2 bases short and J 8 bases short, with 12 bases between. CDR3 length: 14 amino acids. Germline V gene lookup returns CDR1 SGHAT and CDR2 FQDESV (reference sequence). The CDR3 DNA reads TGTGCCAGCAGCTTATATGGCTATGGCGAAAAACTGTTTTTT. Protein: CASSLYGYGEKLFF. Filled out from reference TRBV11-1 and TRBJ1-4, the complete variable domain reads EAEVAQSPRYKITEKSQAVAFWCDPISGHATLYWYRQILGQGPELLVQFQDESVVDDSQLPKDRFSAERLKGVDSTLKIQPAELGDSAMYLCASSLYGYGEKLFFGSGTQLSVL.

The chain is built from TRBV5-8 and TRBJ1-1; 11 bases fit TRBD1. The CDR3 has 16 amino acids. V shed 6 bases, J shed 4 bases, and the junction held 11 bases outside the gene matches. Germline CDR1 is SGHTS and CDR2 is YDEGEE. The CDR3 loop is CASNSAGTGGSTEAFF. In DNA, the CDR3 is TGTGCCAGCAACTCAGCCGGGACAGGGGGTTCCACTGAAGCTTTCTTT. Using reference TRBV5-8 and TRBJ1-1 for the parts outside the CDR3, the full variable domain is EAGVTQSPTHLIKTRGQQATLRCSPISGHTSVYWYQQALGLGLQFLLWYDEGEERNRGNFPPRFSGRQFPNYSSELNVNALELEDSALYLCASNSAGTGGSTEAFFGQGTRLTVV.

The rearrangement links TRBV9 to TRBJ2-7, with a possible D match to TRBD2 (6 bases). This CDR3 comprises 15 residues. Trimming shortened V by 0 bases and J by 4 bases, and 14 bases separated the two germline ends. Germline loops: CDR1 SGDLS, CDR2 YYNGEE. The CDR3 nucleotides are TGTGCCAGCAGCGTAGGCCTTGGGACTCAATACGAGCAGTACTTC. Translating it yields CASSVGLGTQYEQYF.

The chain uses TRBV7-9 and TRBJ1-4; D remains ambiguous. Trimming cost V 4 bases and J 0 bases, with 12 bases left between them. The CDR3 contains 16 residues. The germline gives CDR1 SEHNR, CDR2 FQNEAQ (reference sequence). CDR3 in amino acids: CASSYRIAATNEKLFF. CDR3 bases: TGTGCCAGCAGCTATAGGATCGCGGCAACTAATGAAAAACTGTTTTTT. The whole variable domain, filled in from reference TRBV7-9 and TRBJ1-4, reads DTGVSQNPRHKITKRGQNVTFRCDPISEHNRLYWYRQTLGQGPEFLTYFQNEAQLEKSRLLSDRFSAERPKGSFSTLEIQRTEQGDSAMYLCASSYRIAATNEKLFFGSGTQLSVL.

This chain uses TRBV20-1 with TRBJ2-5; D gene uncertain. CDR1 is DFQATT and CDR2 is SNEGSKA in the germline V gene (reference sequence). CDR3 length equals 11 residues. The ends were cut back, 1 base at V and 3 bases at J, with 3 bases in the middle. Here the CDR3 DNA reads TGCAGTGCTAGAGTAAAAGAGACCCAGTACTTC. This encodes CSARVKETQYF.

The chain combines TRBV28 with TRBJ1-2; 9 nucleotides align to TRBD1. The CDR3 sequence is 14 residues long. Unmatched junction bases numbered 5, after V lost 5 bases and J lost 4 bases. Germline assignment: CDR1 MDHEN and CDR2 SYDVKM. This CDR3 reads CASSTTGGAYGYTF. CDR3 DNA sequence: TGTGCCAGCAGTACTACAGGGGGCGCCTATGGCTACACCTTC.

The chain has TRBV7-3 and TRBJ2-1; the D is unclear. Germline CDR1 reads SGHTA; CDR2 reads FQGTGA. Trimming removed 1 base from V and 5 bases from J, with 9 bases in between. There are 14 residues in the CDR3. This chain's CDR3 is CASSLIGGDNEQFF. The CDR3 nucleotides are TGTGCCAGCAGCTTAATCGGCGGAGACAATGAGCAGTTCTTC. Complete variable domain (other parts from reference TRBV7-3 and TRBJ2-1): GAGVSQTPSNKVTEKGKYVELRCDPISGHTALYWYRQSLGQGPEFLIYFQGTGAADDSGLPNDRFFAVRPEGSVSTLKIQRTERGDSAVYLCASSLIGGDNEQFFGPGTRLTVL.

As DNA, the CDR3 is TGCAGCGTTGAGGCTACACACAGGAACACTGAAGCTTTCTTT. Its translation is CSVEATHRNTEAFF. The rearrangement links TRBV29-1 to TRBJ1-1; D is ambiguous. V lost 3 bases and J 1 base, leaving 12 bases between the germline ends. This CDR3 spans 14 amino acids. Germline CDR1 and CDR2: SQVTM and ANQGSEA.

The rearrangement joins TRBV10-3 to TRBJ1-5, with 7 bases identical to TRBD1. The CDR3 sequence is 14 residues long. Germline values: CDR1 ENHRY, CDR2 SYGVKD. The V and J ends lost 4 bases and 3 bases, in that order; junction bases with no gene match: 3. The CDR3 sequence: CAISGDRNNQPQHF. The DNA of the CDR3 is TGTGCCATCAGTGGGGACAGAAACAATCAGCCCCAGCATTTT.

V gene TRBV18 combines with J gene TRBJ2-4; D might be TRBD1 or TRBD2, each matching 6 bases. Germline CDR1 KGHSH, CDR2 LQKENI. This CDR3 contains 12 residues. The V end lost 4 bases, the J end lost 8 bases, and 9 bases lay between the germline ends. This chain's CDR3 is CASSQGGDIQYF. In nucleotides, the CDR3 is TGTGCCAGCTCACAGGGGGGAGACATTCAGTACTTC.